The 19 T cell receptor beta chains below all came from one sample that was sequenced in a study of CD8 T cells in Susac syndrome. Reverse transcription of about 0.45 to 1 ug RNA was carried out with random hexamers. One entry per CDR3 protein, called by TCRdb with MiXCR from the immunoSEQ multiplex PCR reads. The sample has approximately 200,000 distinct CDR3 sequences, 95% seen once; the top ten hold around 0.076%. Sequenced input: CD4+ T cells from PBMCs. The receptors stem from a human donor with multiple sclerosis.

V is TRBV12-3 or TRBV12-4 and J is TRBJ2-7; 9 bases agree with TRBD1. CDR3 length: 15 residues. The J segment lost 5 bases and the V segment lost 5 bases, leaving 10 bases of the junction unmatched. DNA of the CDR3: TGTGCCAGCAGTCCGGGACAGGGTCCTTTCCACGAGCAGTACTTC. Translating gives CASSPGQGPFHEQYF.

The V call is TRBV12-3 or TRBV12-4, the J call TRBJ2-7; no reliable D call. Trimming shortened V by 4 bases and J by 6 bases, and 10 bases separated the two germline ends. The CDR3 loop spans 12 amino acids. The CDR3 here is CASSSPESEQYF. The DNA of the CDR3 is TGTGCCAGCAGTTCCCCCGAGTCCGAGCAGTACTTC.

The CDR3 reads CAWSPDRGPIGEQFF. CDR3 coding DNA: TGTGCCTGGAGCCCGGACAGGGGGCCCATCGGTGAGCAGTTCTTC. The chain combines TRBV30 with TRBJ2-1; the match to TRBD1 covers 11 bases. Germline CDR1 is GTSNPN and CDR2 is SVGIG (reference sequence). This CDR3 region has 15 residues. Unmatched junction bases numbered 10, after V lost 3 bases and J lost 9 bases. The whole variable domain, remainder taken from reference TRBV30 and TRBJ2-1, is SQTIHQWPATLVQPVGSPLSLECTVEGTSNPNLYWYRQAAGRGLQLLFYSVGIGQISSEVPQNLSASRPQDRQFILSSKKLLLSDSGFYLCAWSPDRGPIGEQFFGPGTRLTVL.

V and J are TRBV19 and TRBJ1-1, with 7 bases matching TRBD1. V lost 4 bases to trimming and J lost 3 bases; unmatched junction nucleotides: 2. Germline lookup yields CDR1 LNHDA and CDR2 SQIVND (reference sequence). The CDR3 runs 13 residues. The CDR3 DNA reads as TGTGCCAGTAGTACCGACAGGGACACTGAAGCTTTCTTT. Residues: CASSTDRDTEAFF.

The table lists this clonotype with a count of one. The chain joins TRBV20-1 to TRBJ1-1; D call uncertain. V shed 2 bases and J shed 2 bases, with 3 bases lying between them. This CDR3 spans 11 amino acids. Germline CDR1 reads DFQATT; CDR2 reads SNEGSKA (reference sequence). The CDR3 DNA reads TGCAGTGCTAGAATTAACACTGAAGCTTTCTTT. The encoded protein is CSARINTEAFF.

The CDR3 protein is CASRTGWGVPQHF. The DNA of the CDR3 is TGTGCCAGCAGGACGGGGTGGGGGGTTCCCCAGCATTTT. The V and J genes are TRBV12-3 or TRBV12-4 and TRBJ1-5, with D perhaps matching TRBD1 (5 bases). The CDR3 is 13 residues long. V was cut by 6 bases and J by 10 bases, with 16 bases left in between.

This chain uses TRBV5-1 with TRBJ1-2; D is uncertain. This CDR3 is 12 amino acids long. The germline V gene encodes CDR1 SGHRS and CDR2 YFSETQ. Trimming removed 0 bases from V and 7 bases from J, with 7 bases in between. Here the CDR3 reads CASSLEGLGYTF. The DNA for the CDR3 is TGCGCCAGCAGCTTGGAGGGTCTTGGCTACACCTTC. The whole variable domain, filled in from reference TRBV5-1 and TRBJ1-2, reads KAGVTQTPRYLIKTRGQQVTLSCSPISGHRSVSWYQQTPGQGLQFLFEYFSETQRNKGNFPGRFSGRQFSNSRSEMNVSTLELGDSALYLCASSLEGLGYTFGSGTRLTVV.

CDR3 DNA: TGTGCCAGCAGTTACCGGACGGGAGAGACTGAAGCTTTCTTT. Translating gives CASSYRTGETEAFF. The chain has TRBV6-5 and TRBJ1-1; the D is unclear. V was pared by 2 bases and J by 5 bases, with 12 bases between. This CDR3 region has 14 residues. The germline V gene has CDR1 MNHEY and CDR2 SVGAGI.

The V call is TRBV12-5, the J call TRBJ2-1; TRBD1 matches at 9 bases. J was trimmed by 5 bases and V by 1 base; bases with no gene match: 12. Per the germline V gene, CDR1 is LGHNT and CDR2 is FRNRAP. CDR3 length equals 18 residues. CDR3 nucleotide sequence: TGTGCTAGTGGTTTGGCCCACGGAGGACAGGGGAGTGACAATGAGCAGTTCTTC. Encoded protein: CASGLAHGGQGSDNEQFF.

The chain recombines TRBV27 with TRBJ1-5; D not resolved. V shed 5 bases and J shed 0 bases, with 17 bases lying between them. Germline CDR1 and CDR2: MNHEY and SMNVEV (reference sequence). The CDR3 has 17 residues. CDR3 DNA sequence: TGTGCCAGCAGTCTGACCTCTAAGTGGGATAGCAATCAGCCCCAGCATTTT. It yields the protein CASSLTSKWDSNQPQHF.

V and J are TRBV30 and TRBJ2-7, with a weak D call TRBD2 (5 bases). V was trimmed by 7 bases and J by 10 bases, leaving 20 bases between them. The CDR3 is made up of 12 amino acids. Germline V gene sequence: CDR1 GTSNPN, CDR2 SVGIG (reference sequence). CDR3: CASSPREREQYF. As DNA, the CDR3 is TGTGCCTCCAGCCCCCGGGAACGCGAACAGTACTTC.

The gene calls are TRBV20-1 and TRBJ2-7; tentatively, D is TRBD2 (6 bases). The CDR3 length is 13 residues. Germline V lookup: CDR1 DFQATT, CDR2 SNEGSKA (reference sequence). The chain's CDR3 is CSLLPGGTSEQYF. For the CDR3, the DNA is TGCAGCTTACTGCCCGGGGGTACGAGCGAGCAGTACTTC.

The rearrangement uses TRBV3-1 and TRBJ1-2; tentatively, D is TRBD1 (5 bases). This CDR3 spans 15 amino acids. With 1 base removed from V and 0 bases from J, the gap between germline ends came to 9 bases. Germline CDR1 LGHDT, CDR2 YNNKEL (reference sequence). The CDR3 coding sequence is TGTGCCAGCAGCCAAGGACAGATTCCTAACTATGGCTACACCTTC. Translated, it gives CASSQGQIPNYGYTF.

The V call is TRBV3-1, the J call TRBJ2-1, with TRBD2 identical over 10 bases. The germline V gene has CDR1 LGHDT and CDR2 YNNKEL (reference sequence). V lost 0 bases to trimming and J lost 7 bases; unmatched junction nucleotides: 3. This CDR3 has 15 amino acids. This CDR3 reads CASSQDASGGNEQFF. For the CDR3, the DNA is TGTGCCAGCAGCCAAGACGCTAGCGGGGGAAATGAGCAGTTCTTC.

This sequence joins TRBV5-4 and TRBJ1-1; D perhaps matches TRBD1 (6 bases). This CDR3 spans 15 amino acids. Trimming left V 0 bases short and J 3 bases short, with 12 bases between. Looked up from germline, CDR1 is SGHNT and CDR2 is YYREEE (reference sequence). CDR3 sequence (DNA): TGTGCCAGCAGCTTGGCCCCAGGGGTGGACACTGAAGCTTTCTTT. The encoded protein is CASSLAPGVDTEAFF.

The rearrangement uses TRBV9 and TRBJ2-3, with 10 bases matching TRBD1. From germline, CDR1 is SGDLS and CDR2 YYNGEE. This CDR3 spans 14 amino acids. V shed 3 bases, J shed 14 bases, and the junction held 12 bases outside the gene matches. CDR3 coding DNA: TGTGCCAGCAGCGAGCTCGTGGGGACAGGGGTTCCGTATTTT. Its translation: CASSELVGTGVPYF.

This CDR3 reads CSASEGGLSYNEQFF. The CDR3 DNA reads TGCAGTGCCTCCGAAGGGGGGCTCTCCTACAATGAGCAGTTCTTC. V and J are TRBV20-1 and TRBJ2-1; D is tentatively TRBD1 or TRBD2 (6 bases each). The length of the CDR3 is 15 residues. The germline V gene has CDR1 DFQATT and CDR2 SNEGSKA (reference sequence). Trimming removed 6 bases from V and 0 bases from J, with 15 bases in between.

This clonotype was seen once. The chain links TRBV20-1 to TRBJ2-5; 8 positions agree with TRBD2. The germline V gene has CDR1 DFQATT and CDR2 SNEGSKA (reference sequence). CDR3 length equals 15 residues. The V and J ends lost 0 bases and 4 bases, in that order; junction bases with no gene match: 7. In nucleotides, the CDR3 is TGCAGTGCTAGAGATTTAGCGGGGTCGGGAGAGACCCAGTACTTC. As protein: CSARDLAGSGETQYF.

This chain joins TRBV20-1 and TRBJ2-3; 9 bases line up with TRBD2. The J segment lost 3 bases and the V segment lost 2 bases, leaving 12 bases of the junction unmatched. Germline CDR1 is DFQATT and CDR2 is SNEGSKA (reference sequence). The CDR3 length is 17 residues. In DNA form, the CDR3 reads TGCAGTGCTAGATTTGGCGGGGGGGATTTTTGGACAGATACGCAGTATTTT. It is translated as CSARFGGGDFWTDTQYF.